A single sample gave rise to the 4 T cell receptor beta chains below, sequenced in a study of cytomegalovirus exposure and HLA in healthy donors (dated by TCRdb to 2016 to 2017). Library preparation used the immunoSEQ multiplex PCR assay. For the multiplex PCR, a mixture combining 60 forward primers for TCR Vbeta segments and 13 reverse primers for TCR Jbeta segments was used. This immuneACCESS table, as held by TCRdb, lists in-frame sequences with V and J called but not all clones. Of the missing ones, under half trace to an unresolved V gene in checked studies; the others have no known cause. The sample table contains approximately 150,000 clones; only one count was recorded for about three quarters of them. The ten largest clones take up 2% to 3% of the sample. Source material: PBMCs. The receptors derive from a female donor in good health and CMV-seronegative.

A remark on this clone: An end of the junction differs from the germline gene, which may be a read error. The sample has other DNA sequences that encode this CDR3 too. The chain uses TRBV25-1 and TRBJ2-1; 8 bases align to TRBD2. From germline, CDR1 is MGHDK and CDR2 SYGVNS. The CDR3 length is 18 residues. In DNA, the CDR3 is TGTGCCAGTAGTGACCCCCCAGGCTCGACTAGCGCCTACAATGAGCAGTTCTTC. This translates into CASSDPPGSTSAYNEQFF.

The V and J genes are TRBV19 and TRBJ1-2, with TRBD1 matching 7 bases. Germline CDR1 and CDR2: LNHDA and SQIVND (reference sequence). V shed 3 bases, J shed 8 bases, and the junction held 9 bases outside the gene matches. This CDR3 region has 14 residues. DNA for the CDR3: TGTGCCAGTAGTATGAACAGGGGTTTCACCGGCTACACCTTC. Its protein is CASSMNRGFTGYTF.

The chain combines TRBV11-3 with TRBJ2-1; D remains ambiguous. Germline CDR1 SGHNT, CDR2 YENEEA. V was shortened by 8 bases and J by 6 bases, with 11 bases between the two germline ends. The CDR3 is 12 residues long. CDR3 residues: CASGLQSNEQFF. As DNA, the CDR3 is TGTGCCAGCGGGCTACAGAGCAATGAGCAGTTCTTC. Variable domain in full (rest from reference TRBV11-3 and TRBJ2-1): EAGVVQSPRYKIIEKKQPVAFWCNPISGHNTLYWYLQNLGQGPELLIRYENEEAVDDSQLPKDRFSAERLKGVDSTLKIQPAELGDSAVYLCASGLQSNEQFFGPGTRLTVL.

A few counts support this clone. The chain carries TRBV29-1 and TRBJ2-7, with D possibly TRBD2 on 5 matching bases. Trimming took off 4 bases at V and 0 bases at J, with 13 bases between the two ends. The CDR3 is 14 amino acids. The germline gives CDR1 SQVTM, CDR2 ANQGSEA. CDR3 sequence: CSVGSSLNSYEQYF. In nucleotides, the CDR3 is TGCAGCGTTGGATCTAGCTTAAACTCCTACGAGCAGTACTTC.